This T cell receptor (beta chain) originates from a study of blood T cell repertoires in COVID-19. About the study: Acute and convalescent COVID-19 specimens originated in the United States, Italy and Spain. T cells, B-cell-depleted T cells, or PBMCs provided the cDNA or gDNA that served as material.

Points on this clone: The same CDR3 also results from other DNA sequences found in this sample.

Authors' data handling: By means of reference gene primer amplification, nucleated cell counts were estimated. Produced via immunoSEQ multiplex PCR; TCRdb's table is partial and in-frame only. V, J and clone size are those of that table, while D and trimming were read from the DNA. This table has around 300,000 clones, around 89% appearing once. The germline V and J ends were trimmed by 1 base and 3 bases, with 11 bases remaining between them. The length of the CDR3 is 15 residues. Germline CDR1 is SGHTA and CDR2 is FQGNSA. Sequencing was performed on peripheral blood. The sequence came from a woman between 50 and 59 years old with active or convalescent COVID-19. The chain carries TRBV7-2 and TRBJ2-3; perhaps TRBD2 as D (6 bases). The CDR3 reads CASSLGLGGTDTQYF. CDR3 bases: TGTGCCAGCAGCTTAGGACTAGGCGGGACAGATACGCAGTATTTT.